This T cell receptor beta chain emerged from a study of OX40 agonist ivuxolimab in advanced cancers. With regard to the full study: Ivuxolimab, which targeted the costimulatory receptor OX40 (CD134), was an agonistic, fully human IgG2 monoclonal antibody. Peripheral TCRbeta sequencing aimed to test whether ivuxolimab altered TCR sequence diversity and caused clonal T-cell expansion. The paper covers the monotherapy dose-escalation part of the phase I ivuxolimab trial, which included N ≈ 50 patients. Among the roughly 52 dose-escalation patients, around 19 had hepatocellular carcinoma, some 15 melanoma, 9 renal cell carcinoma and 9 head and neck cancer. Intravenous ivuxolimab was administered to patients every 2 weeks at six dose levels: 0.01, 0.1, 0.3, 1.5, 3 and 10 mg/kg. Partial responses were achieved by three dose-escalation patients, of whom one had hepatocellular carcinoma and two had cutaneous melanoma. In the dose-escalation cohort, nearly 85% of patients were male, and the mean age was approximately 60 years with a range of roughly 20 to 85. Patients were allowed to have had prior anti-PD-1, anti-PD-L1 or anti-CTLA-4 therapy, and more than 30% of the dose-escalation patients had previously received checkpoint inhibitors.

According to the germline V gene, CDR1 reads MNHNS and CDR2 reads SASEGT. V lost 6 bases and J lost 2 bases; the stretch between them is 4 bases long. The CDR3 has 12 amino acids, counting the end cysteine and phenylalanine. Just the 36-base CDR3 DNA is kept, in frame starting at base 1. The trial excluded patients who had a history of autoimmune disease or were on systemic immunosuppression. Peripheral blood for TCR sequencing was collected from all dose cohorts at baseline, on cycle 4 day 1, and on cycle 7 day 1. Samples came from an open-label, multicenter, first-in-human phase I dose-escalation trial of ivuxolimab. Adults with locally advanced or metastatic head and neck squamous cell, hepatocellular, melanoma or renal cell carcinoma were enrolled in the trial. Before TCR sequencing, CD4+ T cells and CD8+ T cells were sorted from peripheral blood as separate populations. What the work shows at the level of the full study, not this receptor alone: On average, CD8+ T cells showed more expanded clones than CD4+ T cells after ivuxolimab. In the 0.1-3.0 mg/kg groups, partial responders were among the patients with the lowest normalized peripheral clonal expansion, particularly in CD8+ T cells. Low levels of normalized T-cell clonal expansion were also seen in some nonresponding patients. Which antigens the clonally expanded peripheral T cells were specific for was not determined. At doses of 0.1 to 3.0 mg/kg, clonal expansion of both CD4+ and CD8+ blood T cells was observed from baseline to week 6.

Points on this clone: Its antigen remains undetermined. Qualities for individual bases were not recorded, and no much larger clone is one base off.

To sequence the TCRbeta CDR3 region, genomic DNA was isolated from the sorted cells. TCRbeta CDR3 regions were sequenced using the immunoSEQ Assay. TCRdb took over this immuneACCESS table, retaining in-frame rearrangements with V and J assigned. Such tables are incomplete; in checked studies, under half of the missing clones stem from an unresolved V gene, and the remainder is unexplained. For this sample there are some 81,000 clones; more than 75% appear just once. Around 6.5% of the sample rests with the top ten. The sequence was collected from an adult with an advanced solid tumor such as melanoma, head and neck, liver or kidney cancer. The specimen comprised CD4+ or CD8+ T cells sorted from blood, sampled in a trial of the OX40 agonist ivuxolimab. The rearranged segments are TRBV6-1 and TRBJ1-4; the D gene assignment is ambiguous. The nucleotide sequence is TGTGCCAGCAGACGTACTAATGAAAAACTGTTTTTT. It is translated as CASRRTNEKLFF.